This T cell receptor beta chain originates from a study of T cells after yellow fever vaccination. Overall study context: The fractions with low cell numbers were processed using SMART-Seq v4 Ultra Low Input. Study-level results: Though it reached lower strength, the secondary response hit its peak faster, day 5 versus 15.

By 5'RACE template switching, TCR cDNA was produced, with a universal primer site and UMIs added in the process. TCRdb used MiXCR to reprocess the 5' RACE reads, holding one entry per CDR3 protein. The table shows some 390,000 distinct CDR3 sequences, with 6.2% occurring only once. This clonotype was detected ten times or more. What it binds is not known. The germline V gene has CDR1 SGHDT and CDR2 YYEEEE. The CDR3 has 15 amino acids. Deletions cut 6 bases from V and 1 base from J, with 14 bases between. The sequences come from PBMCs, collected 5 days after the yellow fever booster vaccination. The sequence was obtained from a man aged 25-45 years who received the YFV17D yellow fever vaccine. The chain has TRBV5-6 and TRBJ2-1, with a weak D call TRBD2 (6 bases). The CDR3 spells CASIPEGGSYNEQFF. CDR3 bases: TGTGCCAGCATCCCCGAGGGAGGATCCTACAATGAGCAGTTCTTC.